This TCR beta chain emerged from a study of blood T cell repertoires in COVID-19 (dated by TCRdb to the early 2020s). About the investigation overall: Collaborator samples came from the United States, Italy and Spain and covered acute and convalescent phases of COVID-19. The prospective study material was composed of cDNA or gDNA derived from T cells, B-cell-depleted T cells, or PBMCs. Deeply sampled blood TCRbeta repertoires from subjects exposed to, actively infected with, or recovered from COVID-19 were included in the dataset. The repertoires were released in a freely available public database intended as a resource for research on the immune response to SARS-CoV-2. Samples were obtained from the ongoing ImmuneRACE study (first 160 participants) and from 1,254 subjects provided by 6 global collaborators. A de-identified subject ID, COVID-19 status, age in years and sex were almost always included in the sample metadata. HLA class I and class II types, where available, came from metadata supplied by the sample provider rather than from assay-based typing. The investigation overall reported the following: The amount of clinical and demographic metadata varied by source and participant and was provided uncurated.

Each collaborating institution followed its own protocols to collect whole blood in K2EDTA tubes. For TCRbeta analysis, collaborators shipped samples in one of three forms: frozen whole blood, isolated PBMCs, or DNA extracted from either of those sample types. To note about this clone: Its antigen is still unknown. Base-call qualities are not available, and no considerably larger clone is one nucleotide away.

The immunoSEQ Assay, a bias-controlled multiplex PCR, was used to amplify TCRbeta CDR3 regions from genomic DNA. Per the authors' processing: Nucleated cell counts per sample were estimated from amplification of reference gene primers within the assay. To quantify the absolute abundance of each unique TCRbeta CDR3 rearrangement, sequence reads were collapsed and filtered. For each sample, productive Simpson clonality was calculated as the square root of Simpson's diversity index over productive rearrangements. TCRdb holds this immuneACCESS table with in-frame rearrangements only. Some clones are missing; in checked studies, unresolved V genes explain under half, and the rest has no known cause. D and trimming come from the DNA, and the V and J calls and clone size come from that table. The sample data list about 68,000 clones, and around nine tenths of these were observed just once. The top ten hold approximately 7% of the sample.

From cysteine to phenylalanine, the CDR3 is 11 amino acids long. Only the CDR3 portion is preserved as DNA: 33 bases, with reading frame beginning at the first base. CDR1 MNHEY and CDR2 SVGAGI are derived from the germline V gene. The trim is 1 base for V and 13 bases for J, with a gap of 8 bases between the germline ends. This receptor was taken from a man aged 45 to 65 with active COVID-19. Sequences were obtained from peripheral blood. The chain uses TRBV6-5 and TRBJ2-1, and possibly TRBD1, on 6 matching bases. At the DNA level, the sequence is TGTGCCAGCAGTTACTTGGGGGCTCAGTTCTTC. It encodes CASSYLGAQFF.